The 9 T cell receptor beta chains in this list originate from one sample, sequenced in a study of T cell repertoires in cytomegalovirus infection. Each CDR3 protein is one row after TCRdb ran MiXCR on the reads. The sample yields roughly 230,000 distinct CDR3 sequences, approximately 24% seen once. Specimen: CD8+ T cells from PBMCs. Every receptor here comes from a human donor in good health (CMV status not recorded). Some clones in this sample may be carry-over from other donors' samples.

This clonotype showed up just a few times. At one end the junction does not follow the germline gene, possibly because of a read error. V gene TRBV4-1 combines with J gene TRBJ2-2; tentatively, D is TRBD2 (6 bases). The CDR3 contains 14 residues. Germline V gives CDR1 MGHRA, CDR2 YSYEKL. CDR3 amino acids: CASSQPSATGELFF. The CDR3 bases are TGTGCCAGCAGCCAACCTAGCGCAACGGGGGAGCTGTTTTTT.

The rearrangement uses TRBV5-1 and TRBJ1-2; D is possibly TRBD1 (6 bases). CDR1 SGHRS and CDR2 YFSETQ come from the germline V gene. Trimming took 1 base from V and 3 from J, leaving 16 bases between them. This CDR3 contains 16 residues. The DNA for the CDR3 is TGCGCCAGCAGCTTGTCTTTTTCCGGGGGCGACTATGGCTACACCTTC. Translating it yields CASSLSFSGGDYGYTF.

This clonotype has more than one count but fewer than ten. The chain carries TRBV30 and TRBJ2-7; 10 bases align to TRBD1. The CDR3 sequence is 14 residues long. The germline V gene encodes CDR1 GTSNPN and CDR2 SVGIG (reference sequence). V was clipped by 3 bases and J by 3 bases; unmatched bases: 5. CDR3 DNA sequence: TGTGCCTGGAGGGGCCGGGACAGGGGCTACGAGCAGTACTTC. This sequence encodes CAWRGRDRGYEQYF. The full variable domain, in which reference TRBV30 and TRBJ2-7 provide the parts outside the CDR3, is SQTIHQWPATLVQPVGSPLSLECTVEGTSNPNLYWYRQAAGRGLQLLFYSVGIGQISSEVPQNLSASRPQDRQFILSSKKLLLSDSGFYLCAWRGRDRGYEQYFGPGTRLTVT.

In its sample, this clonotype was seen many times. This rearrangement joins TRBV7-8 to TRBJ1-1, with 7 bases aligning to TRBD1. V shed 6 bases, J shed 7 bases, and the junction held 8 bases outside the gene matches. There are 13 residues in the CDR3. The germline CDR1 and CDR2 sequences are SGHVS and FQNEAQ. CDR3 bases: TGTGCCAGCAGGGGGGAGGGGGCAGGTGAAGCTTTCTTT. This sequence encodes CASRGEGAGEAFF. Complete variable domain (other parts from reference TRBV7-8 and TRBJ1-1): GAGVSQSPRYKVAKRGQDVALRCDPISGHVSLFWYQQALGQGPEFLTYFQNEAQLDKSGLPSDRFFAERPEGSVSTLKIQRTQQEDSAVYLCASRGEGAGEAFFGQGTRLTVV.

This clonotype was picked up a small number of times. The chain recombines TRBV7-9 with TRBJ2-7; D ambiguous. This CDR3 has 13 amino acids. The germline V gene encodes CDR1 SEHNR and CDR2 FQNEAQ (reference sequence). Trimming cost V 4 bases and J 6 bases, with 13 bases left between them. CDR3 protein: CASSSWRGFEQYF. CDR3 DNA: TGTGCCAGCAGCTCCTGGCGCGGTTTCGAGCAGTACTTC.

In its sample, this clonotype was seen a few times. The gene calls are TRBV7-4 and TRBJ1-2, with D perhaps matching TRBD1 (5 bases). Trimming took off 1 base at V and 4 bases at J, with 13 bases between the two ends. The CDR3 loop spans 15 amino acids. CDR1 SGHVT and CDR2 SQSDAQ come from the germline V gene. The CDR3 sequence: CASSLGGAGTYGYTF. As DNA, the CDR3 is TGTGCCAGCAGCTTAGGAGGCGCGGGGACCTATGGCTACACCTTC.

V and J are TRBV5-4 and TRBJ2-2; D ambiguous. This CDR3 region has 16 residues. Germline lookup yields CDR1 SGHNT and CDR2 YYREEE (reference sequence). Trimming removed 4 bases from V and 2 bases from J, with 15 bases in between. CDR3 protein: CASSIREGPNTGELFF. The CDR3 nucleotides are TGTGCCAGCAGCATCCGTGAAGGGCCTAACACCGGGGAGCTGTTTTTT.

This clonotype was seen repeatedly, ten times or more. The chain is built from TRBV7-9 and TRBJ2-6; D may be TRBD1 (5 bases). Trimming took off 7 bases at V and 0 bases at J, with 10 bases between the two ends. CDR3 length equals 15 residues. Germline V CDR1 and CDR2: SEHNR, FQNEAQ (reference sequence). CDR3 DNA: TGTGCCAGCACCGGACAACGCTCTGGGGCCAACGTCCTGACTTTC. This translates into CASTGQRSGANVLTF.

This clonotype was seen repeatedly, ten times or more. This chain's CDR3 is CATGRGTSNTGELFF. In nucleotides, the CDR3 is TGTGCCACCGGACGCGGGACGTCGAACACCGGGGAGCTGTTTTTT. The chain carries TRBV24-1 and TRBJ2-2; D might be TRBD2 (6 bases). Per germline, CDR1 KGHDR and CDR2 SFDVKD. V lost 9 bases to trimming and J lost 0 bases, with 13 bases between them. The CDR3 extends over 15 amino acids.